The rows below give T cell receptor beta chains drawn from one sample of a study of glioma-infiltrating T cells. TCRdb used MiXCR to reprocess the multiplex PCR reads, holding one entry per CDR3 protein. The sample consists of some 10,000 distinct CDR3 sequences, roughly 59% of them appearing once. The sample comprised glioma tissue, nonneoplastic brain tissue, or PBMCs (not recorded which). These receptors were taken from a human donor with low-grade glioma or glioblastoma, undergoing nonglioma brain surgery, or in good health (not recorded which). Each CDR3 is given with its conserved first and last residue. A D gene is named only where the DNA matches it firmly. The listing skips clone size in some rows; elsewhere it reads once, few, many or a size class.

.,TRBJ2-7,TRBV7-9,.,TGTACCAGTAGCTTACAACAGGACGAGCAGTACTTC,CTSSLQQDEQYF
.,TRBJ1-2,TRBV28,.,TGTGTTAGCAGTTTAGGTGACCGGGCAGACACCTTC,CVSSLGDRADTF
few,TRBJ2-5,TRBV20-1,.,TGCAGTGCTAGTTGCGGGCAGACCCAGTACTTC,CSASCGQTQYF
.,TRBJ2-2,TRBV25-1,.,TGTGCCAGCACGAGGGGGTACTCCGGGGAGCTGTTTTTT,CASTRGYSGELFF
.,TRBJ2-1,TRBV20-1,TRBD1,TGCAGTGATACGGACAGGGACAATGAGCAGTTCTTC,CSDTDRDNEQFF
.,TRBJ2-5,TRBV3-1,.,TGTGCCAGCAAGATGGGCCCAGAGACCCAGTACTTC,CASKMGPETQYF
once,TRBJ2-3,TRBV12-5,TRBD2,TGTGCTAGTGGTTATTTACAGCGGGAGACAGATACGCAGTATTTT,CASGYLQRETDTQYF
.,TRBJ2-1,TRBV30,TRBD2,TGTGCCTGGGGCGGACTAGTCAATGAGCAGTTCTTC,CAWGGLVNEQFF
once,TRBJ2-2,TRBV19,.,TGTGCCAGTTCGGGATACAGATTAAACACCGGTGAGCTGTTTTTT,CASSGYRLNTGELFF
many,TRBJ2-5,TRBV7-9,.,TGTGCCAGCAGCGCCCGAATGGGCAGACAAGAGACCCAGTACTTC,CASSARMGRQETQYF
medium-sized,TRBJ2-2,TRBV28,.,TGTGCCAGCAGTTTAGCGACGAACACCGGGGAGCTGTTTTTT,CASSLATNTGELFF
.,TRBJ1-5,TRBV6-1,.,TGTGCCAGCACCTCCCAGGTCACCAATCAGCCCCAGCATTTT,CASTSQVTNQPQHF
medium-sized,TRBJ1-2,TRBV2,.,TGTGCCAGCAGTGGAGGCAGGGACTATGGCTACACCTTC,CASSGGRDYGYTF
many,TRBJ2-3,TRBV2,.,TGTGCCAGCAGTTGGAAGAGCACAGATACGCAGTATTTT,CASSWKSTDTQYF
.,TRBJ2-7,TRBV20-1,.,TGCAGTGCTAATGATGTTAGTGGCTCACCCCCCTACGAGCAGTACTTC,CSANDVSGSPPYEQYF
.,TRBJ2-4,TRBV30,TRBD1,TGTGCCTGTAGTGTACCAGGGGGCTTAACCAAAAACATTCAGTACTTC,CACSVPGGLTKNIQYF
once,TRBJ2-7,TRBV7-3,.,TGTGCCGGCAGCCGGAGCGGGACACCTGATTACGAGCAGTACTTC,CAGSRSGTPDYEQYF
.,TRBJ1-5,TRBV28,TRBD1,TGTGCCCGCAGCCGGACAGGGGCGAGCAATCAGCCCCAGCATTTT,CARSRTGASNQPQHF
.,TRBJ2-2,TRBV4-2,.,TGTGCCAGCAGCCCACTATCGGGAGACACCGGCAAGCTGTTTTTT,CASSPLSGDTGKLFF
.,TRBJ1-1,TRBV28,.,TGTGCCAGGAGCAGAAACACTGAAGCTTTCTTT,CARSRNTEAFF
once,TRBJ2-7,TRBV7-2,TRBD2,TGTGCCAGCAGCTTAGGGACTAGTGGCTACGGGCAGTACTTC,CASSLGTSGYGQYF
.,TRBJ1-1,TRBV7-3,.,TGTGCCAGCAGTGTAACACCAAACACTGAAGCTTTGTTT,CASSVTPNTEALF
medium-sized,TRBJ2-7,TRBV6-1,TRBD2,TGTGCCAGCACTATGGGACTAGCGGGGGCCTACGAGCAGTACTTC,CASTMGLAGAYEQYF
.,TRBJ2-7,TRBV28,TRBD1,TGTGCCAGCAGGGGACAGGGGAGCTACGAGCAGTACTTC,CASRGQGSYEQYF
.,TRBJ1-3,TRBV28,.,TGTGCCAGCAGCTTAGGCTCTGGAAACACCATATATTTT,CASSLGSGNTIYF
many,TRBJ1-2,TRBV29-1,.,TGCAGCGCTGGACAGTCTAACTATGGCTACACCTTC,CSAGQSNYGYTF
many,TRBJ2-4,TRBV18,TRBD2,TGTGCCAGCTCACCGGGCGGGAGGGCCTTGGTGGCCAAAAACATTCAGTACTTC,CASSPGGRALVAKNIQYF
.,TRBJ2-1,TRBV2,.,TGCGCCAGCAGTGAAGCCGGACTACCCCCCTACAATGAGCAGTTCTTC,CASSEAGLPPYNEQFF